Each of the 30 T cell receptor beta chains below was sequenced from the same sample in a study of cytomegalovirus exposure and HLA in healthy donors. With 60 Vbeta and 13 Jbeta primers, the PCR was carried out. TCRdb's copy holds only in-frame clones and misses some; the assay was immunoSEQ multiplex PCR. This sample has tens of thousands of clones, with approximately 7.6% found just once. The sequenced sample was PBMCs. The receptors originated from a man in his forties or fifties in good health and CMV-seronegative.

The chain recombines TRBV5-5 with TRBJ2-5, with D tentatively TRBD1 (5 bases). Per the germline V gene, CDR1 is SGHKS and CDR2 is YYEKEE (reference sequence). The CDR3 contains 14 residues. The V end lost 4 bases, the J end lost 4 bases, and 14 bases lay between the germline ends. The CDR3 DNA is TGTGCCAGCAGCCGGACAATCCGGCGAGAGACCCAGTACTTC. As protein: CASSRTIRRETQYF. Complete variable domain (other parts from reference TRBV5-5 and TRBJ2-5): DAGVTQSPTHLIKTRGQQVTLRCSPISGHKSVSWYQQVLGQGPQFIFQYYEKEERGRGNFPDRFSARQFPNYSSELNVNALLLGDSALYLCASSRTIRRETQYFGPGTRLLVL.

This clone has only a few counts. The rearrangement links TRBV9 to TRBJ1-1; TRBD1 might be the D (5 bases). The ends were cut back, 3 bases at V and 4 bases at J, with 16 bases in the middle. Germline CDR1 is SGDLS and CDR2 is YYNGEE. The CDR3 covers 15 residues. Written as DNA, the CDR3 is TGTGCCAGCAGCGCACACGGACAACTTGGCACTGAAGCTTTCTTT. Amino acid sequence: CASSAHGQLGTEAFF. The variable domain in full, completed from reference TRBV9 and TRBJ1-1, reads DSGVTQTPKHLITATGQRVTLRCSPRSGDLSVYWYQQSLDQGLQFLIQYYNGEERAKGNILERFSAQQFPDLHSELNLSSLELGDSALYFCASSAHGQLGTEAFFGQGTRLTVV.

This clone was detected a few times. V usage is TRBV6-1 and J usage is TRBJ1-1; 9 bases align to TRBD1. V shed 7 bases, J shed 1 base, and the junction held 4 bases outside the gene matches. CDR3 length: 14 amino acids. Germline assignment: CDR1 MNHNS and CDR2 SASEGT. The CDR3 is CASIRDRANTEAFF. The CDR3 DNA reads TGTGCCAGCATACGGGACAGGGCGAACACTGAAGCTTTCTTT.

The chain combines TRBV28 with TRBJ2-3; 11 positions match TRBD2. CDR3 length: 16 residues. Looked up from germline, CDR1 is MDHEN and CDR2 is SYDVKM. The ends lost 6 bases at V and 6 bases at J; junction bases unmatched: 11. The CDR3 spells CASSRLSGRAPDTQYF. The CDR3 DNA sequence: TGTGCCAGCAGCCGACTTAGCGGGAGGGCCCCGGATACGCAGTATTTT.

The CDR3 sequence is CATSRGPGASSGANVLTF. In DNA, the CDR3 is TGTGCCACCAGCAGAGGACCAGGGGCGAGCTCTGGGGCCAACGTCCTGACTTTC. The chain employs TRBV15 and TRBJ2-6; TRBD1 might be the D (6 bases). CDR1 is LNHNV and CDR2 is YYDKDF in the germline V gene (reference sequence). There are 18 residues in the CDR3. Trimming stripped 1 base from V and 0 bases from J, with 13 bases between.

This sequence joins TRBV5-8 and TRBJ2-6, with TRBD1 as a possible D gene (6 bases). Germline V CDR1 and CDR2: SGHTS, YDEGEE. V lost 3 bases and J lost 0, with 19 bases in between. The CDR3 runs to 19 residues. For the CDR3, the DNA is TGTGCCAGCAGCTACGATTATTTACCACAGGGCTCTGGGGCCAACGTCCTGACTTTC. It codes for CASSYDYLPQGSGANVLTF.

The CDR3 sequence: CSVDSGGYTF. The CDR3 DNA sequence: TGCAGCGTTGATTCGGGGGGCTACACCTTC. This chain joins TRBV29-1 and TRBJ1-2; no reliable D call. V shed 3 bases and J shed 8 bases, with 7 bases lying between them. The CDR3 consists of 10 residues. The germline V gene has CDR1 SQVTM and CDR2 ANQGSEA.

The chain couples TRBV6-5 to TRBJ1-4, with TRBD1 matching over 9 bases. V was pared by 2 bases and J by 6 bases, with 7 bases of the junction left unmatched. CDR3 length: 16 residues. Germline V gives CDR1 MNHEY, CDR2 SVGAGI. This chain's CDR3 is CASSYGTGSFHEKLFF. Here the CDR3 DNA reads TGTGCCAGCAGTTACGGGACAGGGAGTTTTCATGAAAAACTGTTTTTT.

The chain links TRBV15 to TRBJ2-7, with D tentatively TRBD1 (6 bases). The CDR3 covers 15 residues. Trimming pared 3 bases from V and 1 base from J, leaving 13 bases between. Germline values: CDR1 LNHNV, CDR2 YYDKDF (reference sequence). The CDR3 sequence is CATSSQGTISYEQYF. CDR3 nucleotides: TGTGCCACCAGCAGTCAGGGGACGATTTCCTACGAGCAGTACTTC.

This clone showed up just a few times. This CDR3 is CASSFYRGHSPLHF. The DNA of the CDR3 is TGTGCCAGCAGTTTTTACAGGGGGCATTCACCCCTCCACTTT. The chain employs TRBV27 and TRBJ1-6; 9 bases agree with TRBD1. The CDR3 is 14 amino acids. The germline V gene encodes CDR1 MNHEY and CDR2 SMNVEV (reference sequence). After removal of 3 bases from V and 8 bases from J, the junction contained 2 bases not matched to a gene.

The chain links TRBV7-8 to TRBJ1-2, with D possibly TRBD1 on 5 matching bases. The CDR3 spans 14 residues. Trimming cost V 5 bases and J 9 bases, with 19 bases left between them. Germline V lookup: CDR1 SGHVS, CDR2 FQNEAQ. The CDR3 DNA follows: TGTGCCAGCAGCCCCACGGGGGGGATGGGAAGCTACACCTTC. This codes for CASSPTGGMGSYTF. The entire variable domain, with the rest obtained from reference TRBV7-8 and TRBJ1-2, is as follows: GAGVSQSPRYKVAKRGQDVALRCDPISGHVSLFWYQQALGQGPEFLTYFQNEAQLDKSGLPSDRFFAERPEGSVSTLKIQRTQQEDSAVYLCASSPTGGMGSYTFGSGTRLTVV.

This clone was seen at least ten times. This chain joins TRBV7-9 and TRBJ1-6; 8 nucleotides line up with TRBD1. This CDR3 contains 18 residues. V was pared by 1 base and J by 7 bases, with 12 bases of the junction left unmatched. Germline V gives CDR1 SEHNR, CDR2 FQNEAQ (reference sequence). CDR3: CASSLVLRQGARNSPLHF. For the CDR3, the DNA is TGTGCCAGCAGCTTAGTATTGCGGCAGGGGGCGCGAAATTCACCCCTCCACTTT.

This sequence joins TRBV5-6 and TRBJ2-5, with 10 bases identical to TRBD2. From germline, CDR1 is SGHDT and CDR2 YYEEEE. V shed 2 bases, J shed 2 bases, and the junction held 3 bases outside the gene matches. This CDR3 region has 15 residues. The CDR3 coding sequence is TGTGCCAGCAGCTTCGGGACTAGCGAGCAAGAGACCCAGTACTTC. Protein product: CASSFGTSEQETQYF. The full variable domain, rest sourced from reference TRBV5-6 and TRBJ2-5, is DAGVTQSPTHLIKTRGQQVTLRCSPKSGHDTVSWYQQALGQGPQFIFQYYEEEERQRGNFPDRFSGHQFPNYSSELNVNALLLGDSALYLCASSFGTSEQETQYFGPGTRLLVL.

This clone was detected a few times. This chain connects TRBV10-3 to TRBJ2-1, with D perhaps matching TRBD1 (6 bases). Per germline, CDR1 ENHRY and CDR2 SYGVKD. The CDR3 covers 16 residues. With 11 bases removed from V and 0 bases from J, the gap between germline ends came to 20 bases. The chain's CDR3 is CAARNRARGSYNEQFF. CDR3 DNA sequence: TGTGCCGCCAGAAACAGGGCCCGGGGCTCCTACAATGAGCAGTTCTTC.

This clone appeared a few times. This same CDR3 is encoded by further DNA sequences in the sample. This chain uses TRBV6-1 with TRBJ2-5; TRBD2 aligns across 12 bases. The CDR3 spans 15 residues. Unmatched junction bases numbered 0, after V lost 2 bases and J lost 2 bases. Germline V gene data show CDR1 as MNHNS and CDR2 as SASEGT. CDR3 sequence reads: CASSELAGGQETQYF. The CDR3 coding sequence is TGTGCCAGCAGTGAACTAGCGGGAGGGCAAGAGACCCAGTACTTC.

The chain carries TRBV6-5 and TRBJ2-5; TRBD1 agrees at 8 bases. V was pared by 5 bases and J by 5 bases, with 7 bases of the junction left unmatched. The CDR3 totals 14 residues. Looked up from germline, CDR1 is MNHEY and CDR2 is SVGAGI. The CDR3 nucleotides are TGTGCCAGCAGTACTCAGGGGGCGCCGGAGACCCAGTACTTC. This gives the protein CASSTQGAPETQYF.

This clone appeared a few times. V and J are TRBV6-4 and TRBJ1-2; 9 bases are shared with TRBD1. V trimming: 0 bases; J trimming: 6 bases; junction bases outside the gene matches: 11. This CDR3 has 17 residues. Looked up from germline, CDR1 is MRHNA and CDR2 is SNTAGT. As DNA, the CDR3 is TGTGCCAGCAGTGACTCGATAGGGACAGGGCGGAGGGATGGCTACACCTTC. Translated: CASSDSIGTGRRDGYTF.

The V gene is TRBV19, the J gene TRBJ1-1; D not resolved. Trimming removed 7 bases at V and 3 bases at J, with 15 bases between. The CDR3 has 14 residues. Germline assignment: CDR1 LNHDA and CDR2 SQIVND (reference sequence). Here the CDR3 DNA reads TGTGCCAGTACCGATCCGGGAGGGTACACTGAAGCTTTCTTT. Protein sequence: CASTDPGGYTEAFF.

The chain couples TRBV6-5 to TRBJ1-1; D perhaps matches TRBD1 (5 bases). Trimming stripped 0 bases from V and 2 bases from J, with 7 bases between. Germline assignment: CDR1 MNHEY and CDR2 SVGAGI. The CDR3 has 14 amino acids. The CDR3 nucleotides read TGTGCCAGCAGTTACTCAAGGGGTAACACTGAAGCTTTCTTT. Residues: CASSYSRGNTEAFF.

This clone was detected only a few times. The chain links TRBV10-3 to TRBJ2-3, with 10 bases that match TRBD2. Per germline, CDR1 ENHRY and CDR2 SYGVKD. The CDR3 totals 15 residues. After removal of 6 bases from V and 0 bases from J, the junction contained 3 bases not matched to a gene. CDR3 protein: CAISLGLASTDTQYF. The CDR3 DNA reads as TGTGCCATCAGCTTGGGACTAGCGAGCACAGATACGCAGTATTTT.

This clone was observed a handful of times. The chain employs TRBV7-6 and TRBJ2-5, with 11 bases fitting TRBD2. Losses at the gene ends were 6 bases for V and 2 bases for J; bases not matched to a gene: 11. In germline, CDR1 is SGHVS, CDR2 FNYEAQ. CDR3 length equals 17 residues. The CDR3 here is CASRFTSRTSGQETQYF. The CDR3 region has the DNA TGTGCCAGCAGGTTCACGTCTAGGACTAGCGGGCAAGAGACCCAGTACTTC. The full variable domain, with the rest looked up from reference TRBV7-6 and TRBJ2-5, is GAGVSQSPRYKVTKRGQDVALRCDPISGHVSLYWYRQALGQGPEFLTYFNYEAQQDKSGLPNDRFSAERPEGSISTLTIQRTEQRDSAMYRCASRFTSRTSGQETQYFGPGTRLLVL.

A few counts support this clone. V is TRBV4-3 and J is TRBJ2-2; D unresolved. The ends were cut back, 1 base at V and 9 bases at J, with 9 bases in the middle. Germline V gene sequence: CDR1 LGHNA, CDR2 YSLEER. The length of the CDR3 is 13 residues. The CDR3 loop is CASSQVNSRELFF. CDR3 in DNA: TGCGCCAGCAGCCAAGTCAACAGCCGGGAGCTGTTTTTT.

V and J are TRBV19 and TRBJ2-5, with D unclear. The germline CDR1 and CDR2 sequences are LNHDA and SQIVND (reference sequence). The V gene lost 1 base and the J gene lost 0 bases, with 12 bases spanning the gap. The CDR3 covers 16 residues. The CDR3: CASSIVPGTHQETQYF. The CDR3 DNA reads TGTGCCAGTAGTATAGTTCCAGGTACTCACCAAGAGACCCAGTACTTC.

With respect to this clone: A junction end diverges from the germline sequence, so it may reflect a read error. The chain is built from TRBV7-7 and TRBJ2-7; D is uncertain. The germline CDR1 and CDR2 sequences are SSHAT and FNYEAQ (reference sequence). The CDR3 sequence is 15 residues long. The CDR3 loop is CASSFRGEESYEQYF. DNA for the CDR3: TGTGCTAGCAGCTTTCGAGGTGAGGAGAGCTACGAGCAGTACTTC.

The chain links TRBV28 to TRBJ1-2, with D maybe TRBD1 (5 bases). Germline V lookup: CDR1 MDHEN, CDR2 SYDVKM. With 4 bases removed from V and 4 bases from J, the gap between germline ends came to 22 bases. This CDR3 region has 17 residues. The CDR3 DNA follows: TGTGCCAGCAGTTCGCTCGGGACTGCCACGAACTTCTATGGCTACACCTTC. Residues: CASSSLGTATNFYGYTF.

The chain employs TRBV9 and TRBJ1-2, with 8 bases aligning to TRBD1. V was pared by 4 bases and J by 3 bases, with 11 bases of the junction left unmatched. Germline V gene data show CDR1 as SGDLS and CDR2 as YYNGEE. This CDR3 has 16 residues. CDR3 nucleotides: TGTGCCAGCAGCCCCCGACTCGGACAGGGATACTATGGCTACACCTTC. Amino acids: CASSPRLGQGYYGYTF. Filled out from reference TRBV9 and TRBJ1-2, the complete variable domain reads DSGVTQTPKHLITATGQRVTLRCSPRSGDLSVYWYQQSLDQGLQFLIQYYNGEERAKGNILERFSAQQFPDLHSELNLSSLELGDSALYFCASSPRLGQGYYGYTFGSGTRLTVV.

The gene calls are TRBV21-1 and TRBJ2-2; TRBD2, the table's D call, lacks a check against the DNA. TRBV21-1 has pseudogene status. CDR3 size: 18 residues. The DNA for the CDR3 is TGTGCCAGCAGCAAAAGGTGGTGCGGGAGGGCCTACACCGGGGAGCTGTTTTTT. Translation: CASSKRWCGRAYTGELFF.

This clone was observed many times. The V call is TRBV5-6, the J call TRBJ1-5, with TRBD1 as a possible D gene (6 bases). This CDR3 has 17 residues. CDR1 is SGHDT, CDR2 YYEEEE, per germline. Trimming left V 0 bases short and J 3 bases short, with 16 bases between. CDR3 nucleotide sequence: TGTGCCAGCAGCTTGGAGGGTACCAGGGGCCCCAATCAGCCCCAGCATTTT. This sequence encodes CASSLEGTRGPNQPQHF.

The rearrangement links TRBV28 to TRBJ1-5; 7 positions agree with TRBD1. V gave up 4 bases and J gave up 0 bases; unmatched junction bases: 9. Germline V gene data show CDR1 as MDHEN and CDR2 as SYDVKM. The CDR3 is made up of 17 amino acids. Written as DNA, the CDR3 is TGTGCCAGCAGTTCCCGGACAGGCCTATATAGCAATCAGCCCCAGCATTTT. Its protein is CASSSRTGLYSNQPQHF.

In the case of this clone: In the same sample, other DNA sequences code for this CDR3. The genes are TRBV11-3 and TRBJ2-3; D gene uncertain. CDR1 SGHNT and CDR2 YENEEA come from the germline V gene. The CDR3 contains 15 residues. Trimming removed 3 bases at V and 1 base at J, with 11 bases between. The CDR3 DNA follows: TGTGCCAGCAGCTTCTCTGCCGGAGGCACAGATACGCAGTATTTT. This codes for CASSFSAGGTDTQYF.